These 18 T cell receptor beta chains came from one sample sequenced in a study of cytomegalovirus exposure and HLA in healthy donors. 13 Jbeta primers and 60 Vbeta primers were used for the PCR. Clones were sequenced by immunoSEQ multiplex PCR, and TCRdb holds only the in-frame ones, with some missing. The sample consists of some 150,000 clones, 8.9% of them appearing once. Sequencing input: PBMCs. These TCRs come from a woman aged 35 to 49 in good health and CMV-seropositive.

The chain has TRBV7-8 and TRBJ2-7; maybe TRBD1 (6 bases). The CDR3 sequence is 17 residues long. Germline lookup yields CDR1 SGHVS and CDR2 FQNEAQ. V was clipped by 3 bases and J by 2 bases, with 20 bases between them. CDR3 DNA: TGTGCCAGCAGCTTGGGTAAAGGGGGACATCTCCCCTACGAGCAGTACTTC. This translates into CASSLGKGGHLPYEQYF.

This clone was seen only a few times. The chain links TRBV19 to TRBJ2-1, with 9 positions matching TRBD1. Trimming removed 8 bases from V and 9 bases from J; junction bases left unmatched: 5. Per germline, CDR1 LNHDA and CDR2 SQIVND (reference sequence). The length of the CDR3 is 12 residues. The CDR3, as DNA: TGTGCCAGTGGGGACAGGGCTCCTGAGCAGTTCTTC. Translating gives CASGDRAPEQFF.

Here the CDR3 DNA reads TGTGCCAGCAGCCAAGGGCCAGGGCGCCCCACAGATACGCAGTATTTT. Protein: CASSQGPGRPTDTQYF. The chain couples TRBV27 to TRBJ2-3; D is perhaps TRBD1 (5 bases). The CDR3 sequence is 16 residues long. The V gene lost 6 bases and the J gene lost 2 bases, with 18 bases spanning the gap. CDR1 is MNHEY and CDR2 is SMNVEV in the germline V gene (reference sequence).

The chain is built from TRBV2 and TRBJ2-7, with 8 bases matching TRBD1. The V and J ends lost 4 bases and 9 bases, in that order; junction bases with no gene match: 8. Germline CDR1 is SNHLY and CDR2 is FYNNEI. This CDR3 has 13 residues. For the CDR3, the DNA is TGTGCCAGCAGTGGGACAGGGTCCCCCAGGCAGTACTTC. Translating it yields CASSGTGSPRQYF.

The rearrangement joins TRBV7-5 to TRBJ1-4; TRBD1, the table's D call, was not compared with the DNA. TRBV7-5 is labeled a pseudogene. This CDR3 spans 14 amino acids. DNA of the CDR3: TGTGTCAGAAGCTCGGACATGCTCGATGAAAAACTGTTTTTT. It specifies CVRSSDMLDEKLFF.

This clone was seen only a few times. The chain employs TRBV6-5 and TRBJ2-5; tentatively, D is TRBD1 (6 bases). CDR1 and CDR2 (germline): MNHEY, SVGAGI. The V end was cut by 5 bases, the J end by 5 bases, with 15 bases between. The CDR3 runs 14 residues. Here the CDR3 reads CASSATAQGETQYF. The CDR3 DNA reads TGTGCCAGCAGTGCAACAGCCCAGGGGGAGACCCAGTACTTC.

This clone was detected a few times. Other DNA sequences in this sample translate to the same CDR3. V gene TRBV19 combines with J gene TRBJ2-7; 9 nucleotides agree with TRBD2. CDR3 length: 16 residues. Germline V CDR1 and CDR2: LNHDA, SQIVND (reference sequence). J gave up 1 base and V 2 bases, and 6 bases lay outside the gene matches. CDR3 nucleotide sequence: TGTGCCAGTAGTATAACCAGCGGGGGGCCTTCCTACGAGCAGTACTTC. Translation: CASSITSGGPSYEQYF.

This clone was counted a few times. The genes are TRBV15 and TRBJ2-5; possibly TRBD2 for D (6 bases). Germline values: CDR1 LNHNV, CDR2 YYDKDF (reference sequence). The CDR3 length is 13 residues. V lost 9 bases to trimming and J lost 5 bases, with 16 bases between them. CDR3: CATSNPGRETQYF. The CDR3 nucleotides read TGTGCCACTTCGAATCCGGGGAGGGAGACCCAGTACTTC.

The chain couples TRBV25-1 to TRBJ1-2; D not certain. Trimming stripped 1 base from V and 8 bases from J, with 14 bases between. The CDR3 spans 14 residues. Germline V lookup: CDR1 MGHDK, CDR2 SYGVNS. The chain's CDR3 is CASSESVRGGGYTF. CDR3 bases: TGTGCCAGCAGTGAATCGGTGAGAGGAGGGGGCTACACCTTC.

This clone was observed a handful of times. One end of the junction fails to match germline, which may point to a read error. The rearrangement uses TRBV7-2 and TRBJ1-6; 7 bases are shared with TRBD1. The CDR3 totals 17 residues. Germline CDR1 and CDR2: SGHTA and FQGNSA. The CDR3 DNA reads TGTGCCAGCAGCTTAGAGGCGGCAGGGGGTTATAGTTCACCCCTCCACTTT. Translation gives CASSLEAAGGYSSPLHF. Complete variable domain (other parts from reference TRBV7-2 and TRBJ1-6): GAGVSQSPSNKVTEKGKDVELRCDPISGHTALYWYRQSLGQGLEFLIYFQGNSAPDKSGLPSDRFSAERTGGSVSTLTIQRTQQEDSAVYLCASSLEAAGGYSSPLHFGNGTRLTVT.

The chain is built from TRBV4-3 and TRBJ2-5, with 7 bases identical to TRBD2. V dropped 0 bases and J dropped 1; count of bases not matched to a gene: 5. In germline, CDR1 is LGHNA, CDR2 YSLEER. The CDR3 is 16 amino acids. This chain's CDR3 is CASSQEPAGSQETQYF. In nucleotides, the CDR3 is TGCGCCAGCAGCCAAGAACCAGCGGGGAGCCAAGAGACCCAGTACTTC.

This chain uses TRBV7-8 with TRBJ2-7, with 7 bases aligning to TRBD1. The length of the CDR3 is 13 residues. The V and J ends lost 5 bases and 2 bases, in that order; junction bases with no gene match: 3. Looked up from germline, CDR1 is SGHVS and CDR2 is FQNEAQ. CDR3 in DNA: TGTGCCAGCAGCAGGGACAGCCCCTACGAGCAGTACTTC. It encodes CASSRDSPYEQYF.

The J gene is TRBJ2-3, the V gene TRBV5-1; no clear D gene. Trimming stripped 1 base from V and 0 bases from J, with 9 bases between. Germline V gene data show CDR1 as SGHRS and CDR2 as YFSETQ. This CDR3 has 15 amino acids. The CDR3 loop reads CASSLSLSSTDTQYF. The CDR3 DNA is TGCGCCAGCAGCTTGAGCCTGTCTAGCACAGATACGCAGTATTTT.

This clone has more than one count but fewer than ten. The J gene is TRBJ2-2, the V gene TRBV11-3; possible D gene TRBD1, 6 bases. The CDR3 is 17 amino acids. Germline lookup yields CDR1 SGHNT and CDR2 YENEEA. V was cut by 4 bases and J by 6 bases, with 21 bases left in between. CDR3 sequence (DNA): TGTGCCAGCAGCTCCACGCCCACAGGGAGCGTGGCCGGGGAGCTGTTTTTT. Translating gives CASSSTPTGSVAGELFF.

The table lists this clone with a few counts. This sequence joins TRBV6-5 and TRBJ2-3; 7 positions agree with TRBD2. Germline V gene sequence: CDR1 MNHEY, CDR2 SVGAGI. V was pared by 7 bases and J by 3 bases, with 10 bases of the junction left unmatched. The CDR3 is made up of 15 amino acids. For the CDR3, the DNA is TGTGCCAGCATCAAATCATGGGGGGGAACAGATACGCAGTATTTT. It is translated as CASIKSWGGTDTQYF.

CDR3 in amino acids: CASSFNLAGRTQETQYF. In DNA form, the CDR3 reads TGTGCCAGCAGCTTCAACTTAGCGGGACGGACACAAGAGACCCAGTACTTC. This chain connects TRBV7-9 to TRBJ2-5; 8 bases line up with TRBD2. Trimming cost V 3 bases and J 2 bases; bases outside gene matches: 11. This CDR3 has 17 residues. Germline assignment: CDR1 SEHNR and CDR2 FQNEAQ (reference sequence).

This clone turned up a few times. The chain recombines TRBV28 with TRBJ1-6; no clear D. Trimming took 3 bases from V and 7 from J, leaving 16 bases between them. Germline V gene data show CDR1 as MDHEN and CDR2 as SYDVKM. This CDR3 has 16 residues. CDR3 protein: CASSLTSAGFNSPLHF. In DNA, the CDR3 is TGTGCCAGCAGTTTGACGAGTGCGGGGTTCAATTCACCCCTCCACTTT.

This chain links TRBV7-2 with TRBJ2-1, with no clear D. Germline V gene lookup returns CDR1 SGHTA and CDR2 FQGNSA. V was pared by 1 base and J by 4 bases, with 8 bases between. The CDR3 covers 14 residues. The chain's CDR3 is CASSLEARYNEQFF. The CDR3 DNA sequence: TGTGCCAGCAGCTTAGAAGCTAGATACAATGAGCAGTTCTTC.